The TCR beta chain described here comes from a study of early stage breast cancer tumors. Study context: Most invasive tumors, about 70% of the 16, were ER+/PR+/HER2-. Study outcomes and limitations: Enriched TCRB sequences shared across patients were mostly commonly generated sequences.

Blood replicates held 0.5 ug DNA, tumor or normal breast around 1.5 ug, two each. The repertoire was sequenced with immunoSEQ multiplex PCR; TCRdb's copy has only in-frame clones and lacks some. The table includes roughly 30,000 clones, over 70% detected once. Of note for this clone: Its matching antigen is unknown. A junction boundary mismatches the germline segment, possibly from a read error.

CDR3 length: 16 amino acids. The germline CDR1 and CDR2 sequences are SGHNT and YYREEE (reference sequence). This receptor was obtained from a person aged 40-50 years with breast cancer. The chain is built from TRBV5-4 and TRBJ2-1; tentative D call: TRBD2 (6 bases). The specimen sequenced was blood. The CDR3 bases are TGCGCCAGCAGCCAAGATGACCAGCGGGTACACAATGAGCAGTTCTTC. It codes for CASSQDDQRVHNEQFF.